This T cell receptor (beta chain) was obtained from a study of OX40 agonist ivuxolimab in advanced cancers. Study context: The patients got ivuxolimab, which is an agonistic anti-OX40 (CD134) antibody. Enrollees could have had prior anti-PD-1, anti-PD-L1 or anti-CTLA-4 therapy, which 30% to 50% had received. Every 2 weeks, ivuxolimab was infused into the patients intravenously at between 0.01 and 10 mg/kg. Notes on the study in general: Some nonresponders likewise displayed low normalized T-cell clonal expansion.

For this clone: The antigen is undetermined.

TCRdb's copy holds only in-frame clones and misses some; the assay was immunoSEQ multiplex PCR. Among fewer than 90,000 clones, more than 75% were seen once, and the ten largest hold around 0.23%. The CDR3 runs 15 residues. CDR1 SGHRS and CDR2 YFSETQ come from the germline V gene. V lost 0 bases to trimming and J lost 3 bases; unmatched junction nucleotides: 3. Sequenced here: CD4+ or CD8+ T cells sorted from blood, sampled in a trial of the OX40 agonist ivuxolimab. The chain is built from TRBV5-1 and TRBJ2-3; 8 nucleotides align to TRBD1. The sequence came from an adult with an advanced solid tumor such as melanoma, head and neck, liver or kidney cancer. The CDR3 loop reads CASSLVQGETDTQYF. CDR3 bases: TGCGCCAGCAGCTTGGTACAGGGGGAGACAGATACGCAGTATTTT.